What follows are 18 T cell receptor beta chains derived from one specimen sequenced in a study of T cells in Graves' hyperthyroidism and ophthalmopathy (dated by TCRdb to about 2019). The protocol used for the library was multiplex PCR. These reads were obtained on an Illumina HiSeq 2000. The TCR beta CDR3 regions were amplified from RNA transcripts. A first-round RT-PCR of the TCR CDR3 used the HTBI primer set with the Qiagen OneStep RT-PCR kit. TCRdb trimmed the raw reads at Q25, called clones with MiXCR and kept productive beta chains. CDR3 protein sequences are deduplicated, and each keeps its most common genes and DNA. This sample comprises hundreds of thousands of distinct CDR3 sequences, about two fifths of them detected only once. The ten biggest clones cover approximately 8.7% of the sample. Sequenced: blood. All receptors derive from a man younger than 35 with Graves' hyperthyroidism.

The CDR3 DNA sequence: TGCGCCAGCAGCCAAGATAGCTTGGGATACGAGCAGTACTTC. It yields the protein CASSQDSLGYEQYF. The chain combines TRBV4-1 with TRBJ2-7; D is uncertain. Trimming removed 0 bases at V and 4 bases at J, with 10 bases between. This CDR3 is 14 amino acids long. The germline CDR1 and CDR2 sequences are MGHRA and YSYEKL.

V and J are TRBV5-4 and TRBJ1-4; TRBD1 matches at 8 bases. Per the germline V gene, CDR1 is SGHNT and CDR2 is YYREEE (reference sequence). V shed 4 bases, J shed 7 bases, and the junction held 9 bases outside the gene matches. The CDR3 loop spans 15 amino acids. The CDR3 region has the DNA TGTGCCAGCAGCCCAACAGGGGGGTTGGGTGAAAAACTGTTTTTT. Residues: CASSPTGGLGEKLFF.

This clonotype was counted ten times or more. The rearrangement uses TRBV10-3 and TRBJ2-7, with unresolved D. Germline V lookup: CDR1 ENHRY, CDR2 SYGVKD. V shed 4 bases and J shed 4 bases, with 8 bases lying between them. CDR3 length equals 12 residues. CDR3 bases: TGTGCCATCAGTGGGGCATCTTACGAGCAGTACTTC. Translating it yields CAISGASYEQYF.

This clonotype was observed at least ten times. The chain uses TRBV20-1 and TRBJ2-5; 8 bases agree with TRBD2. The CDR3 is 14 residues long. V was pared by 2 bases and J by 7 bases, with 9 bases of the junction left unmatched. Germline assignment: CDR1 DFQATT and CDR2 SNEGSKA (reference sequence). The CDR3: CSARSLAAGGTQYF. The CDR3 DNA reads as TGCAGTGCTAGATCACTAGCGGCCGGAGGGACCCAGTACTTC.

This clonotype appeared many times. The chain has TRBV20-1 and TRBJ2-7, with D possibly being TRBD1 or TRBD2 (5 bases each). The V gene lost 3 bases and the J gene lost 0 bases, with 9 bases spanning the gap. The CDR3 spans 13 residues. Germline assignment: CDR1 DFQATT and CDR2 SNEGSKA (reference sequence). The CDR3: CSASGGGSYEQYF. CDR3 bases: TGCAGTGCTAGCGGTGGGGGCTCCTACGAGCAGTACTTC.

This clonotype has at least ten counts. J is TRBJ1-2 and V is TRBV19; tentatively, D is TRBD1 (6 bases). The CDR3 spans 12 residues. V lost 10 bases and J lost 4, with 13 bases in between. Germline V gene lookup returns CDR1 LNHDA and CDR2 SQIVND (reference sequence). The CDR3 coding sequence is TGTGCCATCCACAGGGAGGCCTATGGCTACACCTTC. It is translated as CAIHREAYGYTF.

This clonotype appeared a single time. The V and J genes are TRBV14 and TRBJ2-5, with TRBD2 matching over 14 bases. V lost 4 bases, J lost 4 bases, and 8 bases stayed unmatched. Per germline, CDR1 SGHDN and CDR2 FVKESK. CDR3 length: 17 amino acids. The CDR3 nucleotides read TGTGCCAGCAGCCCTGGACTAGCGGGAGGAGGAGGAGAGACCCAGTACTTC. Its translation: CASSPGLAGGGGETQYF.

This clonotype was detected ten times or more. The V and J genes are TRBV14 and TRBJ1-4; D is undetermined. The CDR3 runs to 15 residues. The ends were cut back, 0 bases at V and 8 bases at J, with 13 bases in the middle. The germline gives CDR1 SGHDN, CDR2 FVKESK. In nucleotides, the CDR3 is TGTGCCAGCAGCCAAGAAGAGGAGGAGAGAGAAAAACTGTTTTTT. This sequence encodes CASSQEEEEREKLFF.

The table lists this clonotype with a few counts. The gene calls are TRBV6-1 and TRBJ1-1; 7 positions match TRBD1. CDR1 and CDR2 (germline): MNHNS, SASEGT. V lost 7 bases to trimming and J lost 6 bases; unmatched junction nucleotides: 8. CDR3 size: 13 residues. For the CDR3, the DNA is TGTGCCAGCATTATGACAGGGCGGGCTGAAGCTTTCTTT. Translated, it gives CASIMTGRAEAFF.

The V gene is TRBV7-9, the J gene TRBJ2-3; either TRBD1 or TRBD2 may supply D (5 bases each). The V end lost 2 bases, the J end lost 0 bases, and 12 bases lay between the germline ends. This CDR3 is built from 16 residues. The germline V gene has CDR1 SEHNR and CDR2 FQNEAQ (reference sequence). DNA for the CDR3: TGTGCCAGCAGCTTAACCCCGGGACGGAGCACAGATACGCAGTATTTT. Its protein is CASSLTPGRSTDTQYF.

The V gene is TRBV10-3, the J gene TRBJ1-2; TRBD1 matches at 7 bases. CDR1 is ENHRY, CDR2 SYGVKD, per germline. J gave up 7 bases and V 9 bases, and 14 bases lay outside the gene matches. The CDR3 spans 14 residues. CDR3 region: CAMGDTGQLSGYTF. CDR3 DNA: TGTGCCATGGGGGACACGGGACAGCTCTCTGGCTACACCTTC.

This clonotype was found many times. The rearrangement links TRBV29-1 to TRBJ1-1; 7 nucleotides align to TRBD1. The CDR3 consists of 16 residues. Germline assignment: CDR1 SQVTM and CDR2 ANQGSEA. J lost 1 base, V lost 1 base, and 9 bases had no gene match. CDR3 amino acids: CSVEGATGRGNTEAFF. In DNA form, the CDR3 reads TGCAGCGTTGAAGGTGCGACAGGGAGGGGGAACACTGAAGCTTTCTTT.

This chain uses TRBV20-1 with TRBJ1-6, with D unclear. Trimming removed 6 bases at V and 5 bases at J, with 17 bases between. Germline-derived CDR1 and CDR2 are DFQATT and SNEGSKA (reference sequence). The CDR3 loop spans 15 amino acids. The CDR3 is CSAKDTLFNNSPLHF. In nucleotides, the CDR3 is TGCAGTGCCAAAGACACCCTTTTTAATAATTCACCCCTCCACTTT.

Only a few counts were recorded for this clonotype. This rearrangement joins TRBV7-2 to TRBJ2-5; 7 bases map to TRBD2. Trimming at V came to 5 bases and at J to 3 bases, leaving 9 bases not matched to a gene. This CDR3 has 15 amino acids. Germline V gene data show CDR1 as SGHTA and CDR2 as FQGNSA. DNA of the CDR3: TGTGCCAGCAGCCCCGGACTAGGGATGAAAGAGACCCAGTACTTC. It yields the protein CASSPGLGMKETQYF. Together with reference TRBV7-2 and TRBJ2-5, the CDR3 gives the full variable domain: GAGVSQSPSNKVTEKGKDVELRCDPISGHTALYWYRQSLGQGLEFLIYFQGNSAPDKSGLPSDRFSAERTGGSVSTLTIQRTQQEDSAVYLCASSPGLGMKETQYFGPGTRLLVL.

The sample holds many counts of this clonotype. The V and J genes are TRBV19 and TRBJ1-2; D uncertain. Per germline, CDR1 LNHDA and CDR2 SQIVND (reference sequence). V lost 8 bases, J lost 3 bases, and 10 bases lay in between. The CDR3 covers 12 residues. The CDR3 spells CASAFGDYGYTF. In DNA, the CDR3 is TGTGCCAGTGCCTTTGGAGACTATGGCTACACCTTC.

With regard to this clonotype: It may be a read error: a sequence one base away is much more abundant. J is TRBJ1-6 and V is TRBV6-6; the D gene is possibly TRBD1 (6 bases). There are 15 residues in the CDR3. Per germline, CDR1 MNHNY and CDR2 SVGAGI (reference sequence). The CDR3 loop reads CASSDSGHDNSPLHF. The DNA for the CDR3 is TGTGCCAGCAGTGACTCGGGACATGATAATTCACCCCTCCACTTT.

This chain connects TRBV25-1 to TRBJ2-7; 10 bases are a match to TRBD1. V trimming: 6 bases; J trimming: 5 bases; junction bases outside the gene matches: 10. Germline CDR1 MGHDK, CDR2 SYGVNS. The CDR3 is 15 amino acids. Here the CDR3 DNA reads TGTGCCAGCAGCTCCCCGGGACAGGGGAAGGACGAGCAGTACTTC. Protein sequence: CASSSPGQGKDEQYF.

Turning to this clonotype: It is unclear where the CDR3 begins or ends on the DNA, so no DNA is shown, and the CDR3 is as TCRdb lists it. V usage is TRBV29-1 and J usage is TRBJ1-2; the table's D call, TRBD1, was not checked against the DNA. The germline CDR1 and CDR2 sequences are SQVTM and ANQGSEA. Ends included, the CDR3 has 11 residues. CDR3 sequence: CSVGWGRGNTF.